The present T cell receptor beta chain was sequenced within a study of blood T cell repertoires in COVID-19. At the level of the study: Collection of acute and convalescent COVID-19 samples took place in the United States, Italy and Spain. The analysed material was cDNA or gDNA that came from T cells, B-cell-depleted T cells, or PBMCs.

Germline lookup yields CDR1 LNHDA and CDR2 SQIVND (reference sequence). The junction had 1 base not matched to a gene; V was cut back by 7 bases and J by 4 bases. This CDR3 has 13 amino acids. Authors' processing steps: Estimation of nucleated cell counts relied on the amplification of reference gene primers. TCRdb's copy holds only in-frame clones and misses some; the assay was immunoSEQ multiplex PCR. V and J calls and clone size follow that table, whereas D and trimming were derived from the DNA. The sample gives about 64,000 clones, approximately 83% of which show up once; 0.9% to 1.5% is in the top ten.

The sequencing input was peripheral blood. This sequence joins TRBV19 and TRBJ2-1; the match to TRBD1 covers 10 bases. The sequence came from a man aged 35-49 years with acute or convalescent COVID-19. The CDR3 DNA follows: TGTGCCAGTAAGGACAGGGGGTACAATGAGCAGTTCTTC. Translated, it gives CASKDRGYNEQFF.